This TCR beta chain was sequenced for a study of T cell responses to AZD1222 COVID-19 vaccine. Findings and caveats of the study: Repertoire sampling occurred only after the peak T cell response.

Points on this clone: Its antigen is undetermined.

Clones were sequenced by immunoSEQ multiplex PCR, and TCRdb holds only the in-frame ones, with some missing. The sample consists of 150,000 to 160,000 clones, 90% to 95% of them appearing once. The sequence came from an adult who received the AZD1222 COVID-19 vaccine. Sequences were derived from peripheral blood, sampled 28 days after the second AZD1222 dose.

CDR3 protein: CASSLSRGGTDTQYF. The CDR3 DNA reads TGCGCCAGCAGCTTGAGCAGGGGTGGCACAGATACGCAGTATTTT. This chain connects TRBV5-1 to TRBJ2-3; D possibly corresponds to TRBD1 (6 bases). CDR3 length: 15 residues. The germline gives CDR1 SGHRS, CDR2 YFSETQ. V was shortened by 1 base and J by 1 base, with 10 bases between the two germline ends.